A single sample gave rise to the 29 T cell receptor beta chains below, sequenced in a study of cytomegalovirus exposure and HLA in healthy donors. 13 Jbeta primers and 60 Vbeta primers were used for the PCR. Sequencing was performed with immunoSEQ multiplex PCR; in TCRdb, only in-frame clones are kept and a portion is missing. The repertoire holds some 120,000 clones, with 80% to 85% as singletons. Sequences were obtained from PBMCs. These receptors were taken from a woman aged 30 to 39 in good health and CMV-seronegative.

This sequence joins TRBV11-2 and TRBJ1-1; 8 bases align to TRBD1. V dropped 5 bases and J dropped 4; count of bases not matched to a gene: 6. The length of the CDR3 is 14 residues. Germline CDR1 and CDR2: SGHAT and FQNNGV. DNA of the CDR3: TGTGCCAGCAGCGATGGACAGGGTTTCACTGAAGCTTTCTTT. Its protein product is CASSDGQGFTEAFF.

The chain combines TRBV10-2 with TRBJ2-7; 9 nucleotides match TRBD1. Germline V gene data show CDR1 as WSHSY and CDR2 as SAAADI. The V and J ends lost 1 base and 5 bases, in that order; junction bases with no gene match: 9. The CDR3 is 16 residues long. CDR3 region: CASSEFLPGTGNEQYF. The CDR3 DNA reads TGCGCCAGCAGTGAGTTCCTCCCCGGGACAGGGAACGAGCAGTACTTC.

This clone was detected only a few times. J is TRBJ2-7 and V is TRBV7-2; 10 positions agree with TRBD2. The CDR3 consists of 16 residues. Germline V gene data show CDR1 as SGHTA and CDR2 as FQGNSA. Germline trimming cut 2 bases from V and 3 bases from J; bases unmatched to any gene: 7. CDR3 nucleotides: TGTGCCAGCAGCTTATACGCTAGCGGGAGTCGCTACGAGCAGTACTTC. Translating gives CASSLYASGSRYEQYF.

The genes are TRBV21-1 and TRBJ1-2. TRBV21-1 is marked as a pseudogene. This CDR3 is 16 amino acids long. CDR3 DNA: TGTGCCAGCAGCAAAGCCGTGGGGGGGTTAGGGTATGGCTACACCTTC. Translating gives CASSKAVGGLGYGYTF.

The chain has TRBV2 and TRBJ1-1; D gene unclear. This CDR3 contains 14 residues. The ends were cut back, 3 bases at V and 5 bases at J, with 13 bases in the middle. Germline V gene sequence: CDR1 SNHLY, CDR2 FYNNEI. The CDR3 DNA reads TGTGCCAGCAGTGAGTCAGCAAGGCGGACTGAAGCTTTCTTT. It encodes CASSESARRTEAFF.

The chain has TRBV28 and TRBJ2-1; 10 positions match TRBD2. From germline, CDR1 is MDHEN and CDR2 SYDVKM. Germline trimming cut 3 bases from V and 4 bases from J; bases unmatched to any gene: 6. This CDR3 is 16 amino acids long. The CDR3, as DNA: TGTGCCAGCAGTTTGAGTTCTAGCGGGGGTTACAATGAGCAGTTCTTC. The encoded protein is CASSLSSSGGYNEQFF.

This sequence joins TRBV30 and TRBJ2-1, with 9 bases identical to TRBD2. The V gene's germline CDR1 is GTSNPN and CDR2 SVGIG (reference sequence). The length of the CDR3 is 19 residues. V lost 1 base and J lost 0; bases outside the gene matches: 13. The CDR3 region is CAWSDGVSGSRSSYNEQFF. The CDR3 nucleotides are TGTGCCTGGAGTGACGGAGTTAGCGGGAGTCGGAGCTCCTACAATGAGCAGTTCTTC. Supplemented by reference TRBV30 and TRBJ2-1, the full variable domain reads SQTIHQWPATLVQPVGSPLSLECTVEGTSNPNLYWYRQAAGRGLQLLFYSVGIGQISSEVPQNLSASRPQDRQFILSSKKLLLSDSGFYLCAWSDGVSGSRSSYNEQFFGPGTRLTVL.

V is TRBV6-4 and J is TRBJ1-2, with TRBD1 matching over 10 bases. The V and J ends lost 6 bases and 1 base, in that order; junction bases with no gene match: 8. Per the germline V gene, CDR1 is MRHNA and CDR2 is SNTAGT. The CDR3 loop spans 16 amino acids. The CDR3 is CASSAGTGAYNYGYTF. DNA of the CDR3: TGTGCCAGCAGCGCCGGGACAGGGGCCTATAACTATGGCTACACCTTC.

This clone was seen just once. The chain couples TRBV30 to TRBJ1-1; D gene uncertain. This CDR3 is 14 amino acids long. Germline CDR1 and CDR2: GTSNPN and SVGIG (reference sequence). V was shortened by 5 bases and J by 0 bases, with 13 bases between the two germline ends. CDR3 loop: CAWDLGVMNTEAFF. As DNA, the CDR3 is TGTGCCTGGGATCTCGGGGTGATGAACACTGAAGCTTTCTTT.

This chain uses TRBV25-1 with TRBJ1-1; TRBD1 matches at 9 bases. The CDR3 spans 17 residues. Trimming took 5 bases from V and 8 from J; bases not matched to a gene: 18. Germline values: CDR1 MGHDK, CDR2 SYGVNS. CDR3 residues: CASSPRSAGTGTYEAFF. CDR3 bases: TGTGCCAGCAGTCCCCGTTCCGCCGGGACAGGGACTTACGAAGCTTTCTTT.

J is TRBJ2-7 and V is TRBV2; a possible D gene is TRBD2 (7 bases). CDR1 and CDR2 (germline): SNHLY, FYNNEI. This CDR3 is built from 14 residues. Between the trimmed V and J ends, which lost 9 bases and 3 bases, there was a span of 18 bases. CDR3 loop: CARQGQPGGYEQYF. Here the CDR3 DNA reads TGTGCCAGGCAAGGACAGCCGGGGGGCTACGAGCAGTACTTC.

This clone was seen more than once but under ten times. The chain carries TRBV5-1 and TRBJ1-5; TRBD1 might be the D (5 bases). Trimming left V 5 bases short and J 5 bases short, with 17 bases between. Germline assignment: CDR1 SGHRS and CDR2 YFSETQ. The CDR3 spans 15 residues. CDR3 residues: CASSPGTDSYQPQHF. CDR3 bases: TGCGCCAGCAGTCCCGGGACTGATAGTTATCAGCCCCAGCATTTT.

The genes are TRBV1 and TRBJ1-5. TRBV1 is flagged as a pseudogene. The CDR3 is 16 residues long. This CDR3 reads CTSSFLGDYSNQPQHF. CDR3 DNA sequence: TGCACCAGCAGCTTCTTAGGGGACTATAGCAATCAGCCCCAGCATTTT.

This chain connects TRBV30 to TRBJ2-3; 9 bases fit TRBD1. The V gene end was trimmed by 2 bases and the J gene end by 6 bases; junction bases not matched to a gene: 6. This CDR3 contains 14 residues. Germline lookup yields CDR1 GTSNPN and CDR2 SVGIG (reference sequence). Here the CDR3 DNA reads TGTGCCTGGAGTCCGGGACAGGGAGCGGATACGCAGTATTTT. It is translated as CAWSPGQGADTQYF. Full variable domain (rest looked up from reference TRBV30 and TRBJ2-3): SQTIHQWPATLVQPVGSPLSLECTVEGTSNPNLYWYRQAAGRGLQLLFYSVGIGQISSEVPQNLSASRPQDRQFILSSKKLLLSDSGFYLCAWSPGQGADTQYFGPGTRLTVL.

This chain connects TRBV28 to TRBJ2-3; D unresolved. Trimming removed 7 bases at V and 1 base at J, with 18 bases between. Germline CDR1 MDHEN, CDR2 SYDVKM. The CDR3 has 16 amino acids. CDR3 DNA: TGTGCCAGCATTTCTGCAGCGCGTTTAGGCACAGATACGCAGTATTTT. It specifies CASISAARLGTDTQYF.

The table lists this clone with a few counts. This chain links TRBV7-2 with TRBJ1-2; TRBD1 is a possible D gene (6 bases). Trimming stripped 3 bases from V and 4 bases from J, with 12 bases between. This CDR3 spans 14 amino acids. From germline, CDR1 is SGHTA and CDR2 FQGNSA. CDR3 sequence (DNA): TGTGCCAGCAGCTTCATGGGCAGGGGCTATGGCTACACCTTC. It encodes CASSFMGRGYGYTF.

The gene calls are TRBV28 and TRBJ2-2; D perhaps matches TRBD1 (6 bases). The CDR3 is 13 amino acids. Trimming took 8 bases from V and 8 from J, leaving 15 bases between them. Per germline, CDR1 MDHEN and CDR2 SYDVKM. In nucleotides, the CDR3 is TGTGCCAGCCTACAGGGTGCAAGTGGGGAGCTGTTTTTT. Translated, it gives CASLQGASGELFF.

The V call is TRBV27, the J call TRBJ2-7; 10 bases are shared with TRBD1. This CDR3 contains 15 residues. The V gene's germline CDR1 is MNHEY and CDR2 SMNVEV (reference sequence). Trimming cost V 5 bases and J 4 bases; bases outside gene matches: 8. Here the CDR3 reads CASSRDRGPTYEQYF. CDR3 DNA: TGTGCCAGCAGTAGAGACAGGGGGCCGACGTACGAGCAGTACTTC.

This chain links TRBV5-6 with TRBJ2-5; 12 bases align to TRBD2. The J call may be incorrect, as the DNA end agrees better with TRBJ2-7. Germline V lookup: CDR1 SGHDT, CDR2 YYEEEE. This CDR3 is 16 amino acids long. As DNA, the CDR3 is TGTGCCAGCAGTTATCGGACTAGCGGGACTCTGGGCGAGCAGTACTTC. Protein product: CASSYRTSGTLGEQYF.

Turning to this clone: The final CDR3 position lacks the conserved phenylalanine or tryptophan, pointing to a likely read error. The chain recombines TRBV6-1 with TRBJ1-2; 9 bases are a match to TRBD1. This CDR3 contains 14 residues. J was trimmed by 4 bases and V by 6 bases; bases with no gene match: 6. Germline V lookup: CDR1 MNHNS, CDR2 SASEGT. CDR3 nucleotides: TGTGCCAGCAGACACCCGGGACAGGGCTATGGCTACACCCTC. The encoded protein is CASRHPGQGYGYTL.

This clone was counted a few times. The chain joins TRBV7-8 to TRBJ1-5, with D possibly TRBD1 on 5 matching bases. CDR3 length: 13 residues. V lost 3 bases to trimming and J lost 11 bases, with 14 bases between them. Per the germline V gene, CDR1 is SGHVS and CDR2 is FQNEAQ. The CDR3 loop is CASSFGHSMAQHF. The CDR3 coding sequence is TGTGCCAGCAGCTTCGGACACAGCATGGCCCAGCATTTT.

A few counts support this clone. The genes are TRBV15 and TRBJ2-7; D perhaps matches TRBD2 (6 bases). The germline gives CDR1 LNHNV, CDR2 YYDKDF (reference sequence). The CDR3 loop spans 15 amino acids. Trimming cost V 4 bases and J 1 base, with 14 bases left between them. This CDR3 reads CATSTGLHLSYEQYF. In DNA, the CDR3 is TGTGCCACCAGCACCGGACTACACCTATCCTACGAGCAGTACTTC. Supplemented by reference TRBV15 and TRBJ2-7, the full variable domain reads DAMVIQNPRYQVTQFGKPVTLSCSQTLNHNVMYWYQQKSSQAPKLLFHYYDKDFNNEADTPDNFQSRRPNTSFCFLDIRSPGLGDTAMYLCATSTGLHLSYEQYFGPGTRLTVT.

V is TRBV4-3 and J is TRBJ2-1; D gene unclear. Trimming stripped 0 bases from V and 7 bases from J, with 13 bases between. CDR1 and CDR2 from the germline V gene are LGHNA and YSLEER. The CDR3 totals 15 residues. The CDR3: CASSQDLASRNEQFF. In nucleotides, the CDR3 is TGCGCCAGCAGCCAAGATCTCGCGTCTAGGAATGAGCAGTTCTTC.

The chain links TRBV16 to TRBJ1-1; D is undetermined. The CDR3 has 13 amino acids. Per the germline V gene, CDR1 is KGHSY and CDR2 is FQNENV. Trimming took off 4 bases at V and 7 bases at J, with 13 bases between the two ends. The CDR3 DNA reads TGTGCCAGCAGCCCCCCTGTGGGCAGTGAAGCTTTCTTT. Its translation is CASSPPVGSEAFF.

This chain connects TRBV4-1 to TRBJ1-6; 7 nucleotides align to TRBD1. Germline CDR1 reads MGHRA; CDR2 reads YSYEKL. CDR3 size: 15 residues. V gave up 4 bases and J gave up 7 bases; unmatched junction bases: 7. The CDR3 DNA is TGCGCCAGCAGCCCACCGGGACAGTGGAATTCACCCCTCCACTTT. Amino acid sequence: CASSPPGQWNSPLHF.

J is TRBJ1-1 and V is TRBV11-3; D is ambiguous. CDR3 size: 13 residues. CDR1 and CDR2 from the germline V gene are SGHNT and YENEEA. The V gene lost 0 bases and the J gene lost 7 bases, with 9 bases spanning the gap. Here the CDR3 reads CASSLESGFEAFF. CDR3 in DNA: TGTGCCAGCAGCTTAGAGAGCGGGTTTGAAGCTTTCTTT.

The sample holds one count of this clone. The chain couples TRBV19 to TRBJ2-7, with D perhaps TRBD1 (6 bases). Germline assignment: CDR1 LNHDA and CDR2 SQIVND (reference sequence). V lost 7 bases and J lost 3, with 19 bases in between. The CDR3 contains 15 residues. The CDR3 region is CASILGPRDNYEQYF. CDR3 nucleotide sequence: TGTGCCAGTATCCTAGGGCCCCGGGACAACTACGAGCAGTACTTC.

CDR3 bases: TGTGCCAGCTCACCTGCCGGGTTTAATGAAAAACTGTTTTTT. It yields the protein CASSPAGFNEKLFF. The chain carries TRBV18 and TRBJ1-4; D not resolved. This CDR3 is built from 14 residues. V lost 3 bases and J 4 bases, leaving 9 bases between the germline ends. Germline CDR1 reads KGHSH; CDR2 reads LQKENI.

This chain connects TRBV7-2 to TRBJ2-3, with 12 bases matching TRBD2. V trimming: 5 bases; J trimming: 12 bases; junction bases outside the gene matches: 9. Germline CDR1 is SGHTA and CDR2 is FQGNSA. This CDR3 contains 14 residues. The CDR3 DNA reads TGTGCCAGCAGCCGCCGACTAGCGGGAGATTCTCAGTATTTT. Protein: CASSRRLAGDSQYF. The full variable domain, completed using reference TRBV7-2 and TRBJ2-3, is GAGVSQSPSNKVTEKGKDVELRCDPISGHTALYWYRQSLGQGLEFLIYFQGNSAPDKSGLPSDRFSAERTGGSVSTLTIQRTQQEDSAVYLCASSRRLAGDSQYFGPGTRLTVL.